The 27 T cell receptor beta chains presented below share a single source sample, sequenced in a study. TCRdb re-analysed the 5' RACE reads in MiXCR, keeping a single row per CDR3 protein. The sample has about 41,000 distinct CDR3 sequences; 25% to 35% are singletons. Sequencing input: memory CD4+ T cells sorted from a lymph node. Subset here: memory CD4+ T cells, CD4+CD45RO+CD25-. These receptors all come from a female donor with breast cancer.

Comments on this clonotype: One junction end disagrees with the germline gene, perhaps due to a read error. This chain connects TRBV5-6 to TRBJ2-3; D is possibly TRBD1 (6 bases). The CDR3 is made up of 15 amino acids. From germline, CDR1 is SGHDT and CDR2 YYEEEE. CDR3 coding DNA: TGTGCCAGCAGCACGATTCTACAGGGTAGAGGGACGCGGTATTTT. Its translation is CASSTILQGRGTRYF.

This clonotype has more than one count but fewer than ten. Relative to the germline gene, one junction end is altered; a read error may explain this. The rearrangement uses TRBV20-1 and TRBJ2-7; 9 bases are shared with TRBD1. CDR1 is DFQATT and CDR2 is SNEGSKA in the germline V gene (reference sequence). The CDR3 is 14 amino acids. CDR3 sequence: CSARYGQGTYEQYF. CDR3 sequence (DNA): TGCAGCGCTAGATACGGACAGGGGACATACGAGCAGTACTTC.

The chain couples TRBV9 to TRBJ2-5; a weak D match, TRBD2 (6 bases). The germline gives CDR1 SGDLS, CDR2 YYNGEE. CDR3 length: 14 residues. Trimming removed 3 bases at V and 2 bases at J, with 11 bases between. The CDR3, as DNA: TGTGCCAGCAGCGCCCGGGACTTGCAAGAGACCCAGTACTTC. It is translated as CASSARDLQETQYF.

This clonotype was recorded a few times. The CDR3 nucleotides are TGTGCCAGCAGCGCACTTAGCTCTGGGGCCAACGTCCTGACTTTC. As protein: CASSALSSGANVLTF. The rearrangement joins TRBV7-3 to TRBJ2-6; no clear D. V was trimmed by 5 bases and J by 0 bases, leaving 8 bases between them. Germline V gives CDR1 SGHTA, CDR2 FQGTGA. This CDR3 contains 15 residues.

Only a few counts were recorded for this clonotype. The chain combines TRBV7-2 with TRBJ2-7; perhaps TRBD2 as D (6 bases). V shed 4 bases and J shed 3 bases, with 22 bases lying between them. CDR1 SGHTA and CDR2 FQGNSA come from the germline V gene. The CDR3 spans 17 residues. CDR3 protein: CASSWNRDPRGLYEQYF. In nucleotides, the CDR3 is TGTGCCAGCAGCTGGAACCGGGACCCGCGGGGACTCTACGAGCAGTACTTC.

As concerns this clonotype: One end of the junction does not line up with germline, which may come from a read error. The rearrangement joins TRBV7-6 to TRBJ2-1, with 11 bases aligning to TRBD2. This CDR3 has 16 residues. Germline CDR1 and CDR2: SGHVS and FNYEAQ. CDR3 residues: CASSLEVAGGPLRQFF. The DNA for the CDR3 is TGTGCCAGCAGTTTAGAAGTAGCGGGAGGGCCTTTACGGCAGTTCTTC.

This clonotype has more than one count but fewer than ten. V and J are TRBV9 and TRBJ2-1, with unresolved D. V was pared by 4 bases and J by 9 bases, with 8 bases between. This CDR3 is 11 amino acids long. Looked up from germline, CDR1 is SGDLS and CDR2 is YYNGEE. This chain's CDR3 is CASSKTSEQFF. The CDR3, as DNA: TGTGCCAGCAGCAAAACAAGTGAGCAGTTCTTC. The full variable domain, in which reference TRBV9 and TRBJ2-1 provide the parts outside the CDR3, is DSGVTQTPKHLITATGQRVTLRCSPRSGDLSVYWYQQSLDQGLQFLIQYYNGEERAKGNILERFSAQQFPDLHSELNLSSLELGDSALYFCASSKTSEQFFGPGTRLTVL.

The V gene is TRBV6-1, the J gene TRBJ1-5, with D perhaps TRBD1 (5 bases). CDR1 MNHNS and CDR2 SASEGT come from the germline V gene. The CDR3 covers 13 residues. Deletions cut 1 base from V and 7 bases from J, with 8 bases between. The CDR3 reads CASSEGGSQPQHF. CDR3 DNA: TGTGCCAGCAGTGAAGGGGGGTCCCAGCCCCAGCATTTT.

V usage is TRBV30 and J usage is TRBJ1-1; D might be TRBD1 (6 bases). The CDR3 spans 13 residues. V was trimmed by 1 base and J by 0 bases, leaving 6 bases between them. Germline-derived CDR1 and CDR2 are GTSNPN and SVGIG (reference sequence). The CDR3 is CAWSGTVNTEAFF. In DNA, the CDR3 is TGTGCCTGGAGTGGGACAGTGAACACTGAAGCTTTCTTT.

This clonotype was picked up many times. V is TRBV7-8 and J is TRBJ1-2; D remains unclear. V was cut by 1 base and J by 1 base, with 7 bases left in between. This CDR3 has 14 amino acids. Germline V gives CDR1 SGHVS, CDR2 FQNEAQ. The CDR3 coding sequence is TGTGCCAGCAGCTTAGATCTAAATAACTATGGCTACACCTTC. Its protein is CASSLDLNNYGYTF.

This clonotype was found once. The chain is built from TRBV6-5 and TRBJ1-3; perhaps TRBD1 as D (6 bases). CDR1 and CDR2 (germline): MNHEY, SVGAGI. The CDR3 spans 14 residues. The ends were cut back, 8 bases at V and 6 bases at J, with 17 bases in the middle. CDR3 DNA: TGTGCCAGCGGGCGGGACACGGGTCAAAACACCATATATTTT. As protein: CASGRDTGQNTIYF.

V gene TRBV28 combines with J gene TRBJ2-7, with TRBD2 identical over 10 bases. The CDR3 runs 15 residues. After removal of 7 bases from V and 2 bases from J, the junction contained 8 bases not matched to a gene. Per germline, CDR1 MDHEN and CDR2 SYDVKM. The CDR3 DNA reads as TGTGCCAGCATTCCTAGCGGGAGAGTAGCCTACGAGCAGTACTTC. Its translation: CASIPSGRVAYEQYF.

The J gene is TRBJ1-1, the V gene TRBV12-3 or TRBV12-4, with 10 bases aligning to TRBD1. The CDR3 loop spans 14 amino acids. Trimming took 7 bases from V and 6 from J; bases not matched to a gene: 8. CDR3 nucleotides: TGTGCCAGCACCGAGACAGGGGGCGGATCTGAAGCTTTCTTT. Translation gives CASTETGGGSEAFF.

A single count supports this clonotype. The rearrangement links TRBV11-2 to TRBJ2-1; D tentatively reads TRBD1 or TRBD2 (7 bases each). From germline, CDR1 is SGHAT and CDR2 FQNNGV. This CDR3 has 15 amino acids. V gave up 8 bases and J gave up 7 bases, with 21 bases separating them. The CDR3 protein is CASGPRGTKGNEQFF. The CDR3 DNA reads as TGTGCCAGCGGCCCCAGGGGGACTAAGGGAAATGAGCAGTTCTTC.

The rearrangement links TRBV7-8 to TRBJ2-5; D tentatively fits TRBD1 or TRBD2 (5 bases each). Trimming shortened V by 7 bases and J by 2 bases, and 11 bases separated the two germline ends. The germline V gene has CDR1 SGHVS and CDR2 FQNEAQ. CDR3 size: 13 residues. CDR3 DNA: TGTGCCAGCAACCCCGGGACGCAAGAGACCCAGTACTTC. The encoded protein is CASNPGTQETQYF.

This clonotype was counted once. An end of the junction differs from the germline gene, which may be a read error. The chain combines TRBV5-1 with TRBJ2-5, with a weak D call TRBD2 (6 bases). This CDR3 has 15 amino acids. Germline V gene data show CDR1 as SGHRS and CDR2 as YFSETQ. CDR3 protein: CASGLNAGRGETQYF. CDR3 nucleotides: TGCGCCAGCGGCTTGAATGCAGGGCGGGGAGAGACCCAGTACTTC. Filled out from reference TRBV5-1 and TRBJ2-5, the complete variable domain reads KAGVTQTPRYLIKTRGQQVTLSCSPISGHRSVSWYQQTPGQGLQFLFEYFSETQRNKGNFPGRFSGRQFSNSRSEMNVSTLELGDSALYLCASGLNAGRGETQYFGPGTRLLVL.

V is TRBV7-2 and J is TRBJ2-1, with 8 bases aligning to TRBD2. The CDR3 spans 16 residues. Trimming removed 4 bases from V and 5 bases from J; junction bases left unmatched: 10. Germline V gene data show CDR1 as SGHTA and CDR2 as FQGNSA. Here the CDR3 reads CASSSMGLVAHNEQFF. In DNA form, the CDR3 reads TGTGCCAGCAGCTCGATGGGACTAGTAGCTCACAATGAGCAGTTCTTC.

As concerns this clonotype: It is likely a read error, because the conserved phenylalanine at the end of the CDR3 is missing. The chain uses TRBV5-1 and TRBJ2-2; 8 bases are a match to TRBD1. The CDR3 has 15 residues. Germline V gene data show CDR1 as SGHRS and CDR2 as YFSETQ. Trimming at V came to 0 bases and at J to 7 bases, leaving 5 bases not matched to a gene. The CDR3 region has the DNA TGCGCCAGCAGCTTGGGACAGGGGAACGGCGGGGAGCTGTTTCTT. Encoded protein: CASSLGQGNGGELFL.

Comment on this clonotype: Because the CDR3 is missing its conserved closing phenylalanine or tryptophan, this is likely a read error. The chain is built from TRBV25-1 and TRBJ2-5; D is unclear. Germline V CDR1 and CDR2: MGHDK, SYGVNS. Trimming removed 4 bases from V and 1 base from J, with 10 bases in between. The CDR3 consists of 14 residues. CDR3 sequence reads: CASSAPSGQETQYL. CDR3 bases: TGTGCCAGCAGTGCCCCGTCTGGCCAAGAGACCCAGTACCTC.

The V gene is TRBV5-1, the J gene TRBJ1-1; D gene ambiguous. V was shortened by 4 bases and J by 5 bases, with 15 bases between the two germline ends. The CDR3 is 14 amino acids. From germline, CDR1 is SGHRS and CDR2 YFSETQ. The CDR3 protein is CASSEGGVHTEAFF. CDR3 DNA: TGCGCCAGCAGCGAGGGTGGGGTACATACTGAAGCTTTCTTT.

The genes are TRBV4-3 and TRBJ2-1; D might be TRBD2 (5 bases). CDR1 is LGHNA, CDR2 YSLEER, per germline. This CDR3 has 15 residues. Between the trimmed V and J ends, which lost 4 bases and 5 bases, there was a span of 15 bases. In DNA form, the CDR3 reads TGCGCCAGCAGCCTTCCGGGGTCGTCTCACAATGAGCAGTTCTTC. Translating it yields CASSLPGSSHNEQFF.

This clonotype has only a few counts. The chain is built from TRBV12-3 or TRBV12-4 and TRBJ2-2, with D perhaps TRBD2 (6 bases). The CDR3 extends over 15 amino acids. The germline V and J ends were trimmed by 4 bases and 6 bases, with 15 bases remaining between them. The CDR3 DNA reads as TGTGCCAGCAGTTGGAGGGCGGGGCCCGCCGGGGAGCTGTTTTTT. Translated: CASSWRAGPAGELFF.

The rearrangement links TRBV28 to TRBJ2-7, with D tentatively TRBD2 (6 bases). Per germline, CDR1 MDHEN and CDR2 SYDVKM. The CDR3 is 14 residues long. Trimming took off 4 bases at V and 6 bases at J, with 16 bases between the two ends. Here the CDR3 reads CASSSLGQGGEQYF. CDR3 bases: TGTGCCAGCAGTTCGCTCGGGCAGGGAGGCGAGCAGTACTTC.

The rearrangement links TRBV5-5 to TRBJ2-2; tentative D call: TRBD1 (6 bases). The germline gives CDR1 SGHKS, CDR2 YYEKEE (reference sequence). V was trimmed by 0 bases and J by 4 bases, leaving 10 bases between them. CDR3 length: 15 residues. DNA for the CDR3: TGTGCCAGCAGCTTGGGGGCAGGGGCCACCGGGGAGCTGTTTTTT. It codes for CASSLGAGATGELFF.

In regard to this clonotype: One end of the junction fails to match germline, which may point to a read error. J is TRBJ2-5 and V is TRBV27, with 7 bases aligning to TRBD1. CDR1 is MNHEY and CDR2 is SMNVEV in the germline V gene (reference sequence). This CDR3 is 15 amino acids long. The CDR3 bases are TGTACCAGCTGGGCTTCGGACAGGCAGGGGGAGACCCAGTACTTC. This translates into CTSWASDRQGETQYF.

The chain employs TRBV6-1 and TRBJ1-5; a weak D match, TRBD1 (5 bases). With 1 base removed from V and 11 bases from J, the gap between germline ends came to 12 bases. Germline assignment: CDR1 MNHNS and CDR2 SASEGT. There are 13 residues in the CDR3. CDR3: CASSEGTSVAQHF. The DNA of the CDR3 is TGTGCCAGCAGTGAAGGGACATCGGTGGCCCAGCATTTT.

V usage is TRBV28 and J usage is TRBJ2-1; D possibly corresponds to TRBD1 (5 bases). Germline V gene sequence: CDR1 MDHEN, CDR2 SYDVKM. The CDR3 covers 14 residues. The V gene lost 8 bases and the J gene lost 6 bases, with 17 bases spanning the gap. The CDR3 protein is CASSGAGLVNEQFF. The CDR3, as DNA: TGTGCCAGCTCTGGGGCAGGGTTGGTCAATGAGCAGTTCTTC.